This note documents a single T cell receptor beta chain sequence. What it binds is unknown. The data were obtained in a study of T cell responses to AZD1222 COVID-19 vaccine. Germline V CDR1 and CDR2: KGHSH, LQKENI. With 6 bases removed from V and 4 bases from J, the gap between germline ends came to 13 bases. There are 13 residues in the CDR3. The study, taken as a whole, reports: Baseline seropositivity characterized only a handful of AZD1222 recipients. Increases in Spike-specific TCR breadth and depth were seen after two AZD1222 doses.

This table comes from immunoSEQ multiplex PCR, and its TCRdb copy is limited to in-frame clones, with some not included. The sample contains roughly 110,000 clones, roughly 80% of which appear only once. The source was peripheral blood, collected on day 0 of AZD1222 vaccination. The clonotype comes from an adult in good health. The chain uses TRBV18 and TRBJ2-7, with TRBD2 as a possible D gene (6 bases). DNA for the CDR3: TGTGCCAGCTCCCGGGACTCGAAATACGAGCAGTACTTC. Protein product: CASSRDSKYEQYF.